The present TCR beta chain was sequenced within a study of Graves' ophthalmopathy and Graves' hyperthyroidism (dated by TCRdb to the late 2010s). About the investigation overall: Stable hyperthyroidism was defined as no progression to ophthalmopathy within 18 months of follow-up. TCR beta repertoire signatures were used to distinguish Graves' ophthalmopathy from Graves' hyperthyroidism and to predict progression to ophthalmopathy. In total, approximately 140 blood samples were TCR-sequenced: around 42 ophthalmopathy, roughly 80 hyperthyroidism and roughly 17 hyperthyroidism-to-ophthalmopathy patients. To explore V-J signatures that distinguish ophthalmopathy from hyperthyroidism, a discovery set of more than 90 patients was enrolled, made up of under 50 with ophthalmopathy and around 60 with stable hyperthyroidism. An independent validation cohort comprised 18 to 20 hyperthyroidism patients and 15 to 17 patients who later progressed from hyperthyroidism to ophthalmopathy. In about six hyperthyroidism patients, the T-cell repertoires found in thyroid tissue were compared with those found in blood. Once sampling was done, hyperthyroidism patients were given methimazole at a starting dose of 30 mg daily, while ophthalmopathy patients were given high-dose intravenous methylprednisolone.

Overall study outcomes, separate from this receptor: Sample size was not predetermined statistically, and investigators were not blinded to group allocation. Most expanded thyroid clonotypes with a frequency above 0.001 also appeared in blood, which suggests that blood repertoires may reflect the immune response in the thyroid. In validation, the model predicted ophthalmopathy progression with more than 55% sensitivity and roughly 72% specificity; about a dozen predicted patients were CT-confirmed with GO in a median of approximately 6.5 months. Ophthalmopathy was separated from stable hyperthyroidism by the 13-signature model with about 89% sensitivity and 81% to 84% specificity in cross-validation and with 80%/75% in the test set.

In the case of this clonotype: Its antigen is unknown. No base qualities exist here, and no much larger clone lies one base off it.

At the junction V is shortened by 6 bases and J by 6 bases, with 21 bases in between. CDR1 and CDR2 were assigned from the germline V gene (reference sequence) as LNHDA and SQIVND. The CDR3 spans 16 residues, from the cysteine through the phenylalanine. The only DNA kept is the CDR3, 48 bases in frame from the first base. TCR beta CDR3 regions were amplified from RNA transcripts for repertoire sequencing. HTBI primers and the Qiagen OneStep RT-PCR kit were used in a first-round RT-PCR, which was followed by a second-round multiplex PCR, size selection and purification. Libraries were sequenced on an Illumina HiSeq2000 using paired-end 100 bp reads. In the authors' own workflow: SOAPnuke was used to process the reads, removing any read that contained adapters or uncalled bases, had a mean Phred below 15, or lacked an exact match to the constant primer or identifier. COPE v1.2.5 was used to merge high-quality paired reads. Each unique nucleotide sequence was treated as a clonotype, and MiTCR v1.1 was used to align the clonotypes to the IMGT TRB V, D and J references. Analysis was restricted to V-J combinations with a frequency above 0.0001, which covered 99.2% of repertoires. A TCR clonal expansion and chaos score per V-J combination was defined as the ratio of F50 clonal expansion to chaos observed in the TCRdist matrix. Welch's t-statistics and random forest were used to reduce features to about a dozen V-J combinations, which were fed into a naive Bayes classifier. The Morisita-Horn index was used to measure how similar the thyroid and blood repertoires were. The public reads were reprocessed in TCRdb via fastp at Q25 and MiXCR, keeping in-frame beta chains. Identical CDR3 proteins give one entry, which carries the most common genes and DNA. In this record, the V and J calls reflect TCRdb's handling and not the investigators' own analysis. The sample has roughly 1.1 million distinct CDR3 sequences on record, about two fifths of them singletons. The ten largest make up more than 9.5% of the sample.

Patients with hyperthyroidism were aged 18 to 65 years, had been newly diagnosed, and had a disease duration of less than 2 months. Patients with other autoimmune diseases, uncontrolled infections, pregnancy or lactation were excluded. Clinical symptoms, serum thyroxine, TRAb, thyroid ultrasound and orbital computed tomography were used for diagnosis. Trizol reagent was used to extract the total RNA, and its quality was then checked on an Agilent 2100 Bioanalyzer. This sequence uses TRBV19 and TRBJ1-5; the best D guess is TRBD1, with 5 bases matching. Specimen: peripheral blood or thyroid tissue (not recorded which). The sequence was obtained from an adult man with Graves' hyperthyroidism. The DNA sequence is given as TGTGCCAGTAGGCAGCTGACGGCAGGGTCTGGTCAGCCCCAGCATTTT. It is translated as CASRQLTAGSGQPQHF.